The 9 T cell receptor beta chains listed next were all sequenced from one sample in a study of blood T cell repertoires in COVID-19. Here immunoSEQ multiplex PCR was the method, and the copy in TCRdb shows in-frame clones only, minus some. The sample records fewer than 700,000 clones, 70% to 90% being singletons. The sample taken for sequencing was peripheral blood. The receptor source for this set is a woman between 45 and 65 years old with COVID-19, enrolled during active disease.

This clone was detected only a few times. The CDR3 here is CASSPLPGLAGPQETQYF. The CDR3, as DNA: TGTGCCAGCAGCCCGCTCCCGGGACTAGCGGGGCCCCAAGAGACCCAGTACTTC. V and J are TRBV5-4 and TRBJ2-5; the match to TRBD2 covers 13 bases. The CDR3 has 18 amino acids. V was pared by 4 bases and J by 1 base, with 10 bases of the junction left unmatched. Germline V lookup: CDR1 SGHNT, CDR2 YYREEE (reference sequence).

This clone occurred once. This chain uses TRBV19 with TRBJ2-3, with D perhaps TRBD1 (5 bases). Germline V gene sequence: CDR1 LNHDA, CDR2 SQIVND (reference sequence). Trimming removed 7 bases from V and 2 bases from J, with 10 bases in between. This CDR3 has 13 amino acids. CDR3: CASKAGHTDTQYF. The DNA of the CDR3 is TGTGCCAGTAAAGCAGGGCACACAGATACGCAGTATTTT. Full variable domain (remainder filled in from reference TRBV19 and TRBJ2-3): DGGITQSPKYLFRKEGQNVTLSCEQNLNHDAMYWYRQDPGQGLRLIYYSQIVNDFQKGDIAEGYSVSREKKESFPLTVTSAQKNPTAFYLCASKAGHTDTQYFGPGTRLTVL.

DNA of the CDR3: TGCGCCAGCAGCTATCCCGGGACAGGGGCGAACACTGAAGCTTTCTTT. Residues: CASSYPGTGANTEAFF. The chain is built from TRBV4-1 and TRBJ1-1, with 10 bases fitting TRBD1. CDR1 MGHRA and CDR2 YSYEKL come from the germline V gene. Trimming took 5 bases from V and 1 from J; bases not matched to a gene: 7. The length of the CDR3 is 16 residues.

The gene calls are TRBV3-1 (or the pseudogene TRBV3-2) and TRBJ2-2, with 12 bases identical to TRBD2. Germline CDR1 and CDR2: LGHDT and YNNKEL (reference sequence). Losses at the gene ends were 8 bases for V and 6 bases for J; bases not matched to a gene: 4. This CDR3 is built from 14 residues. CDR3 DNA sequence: TGTGCCAGCGCGGGACTAGCGGGTTCCGGGGAGCTGTTTTTT. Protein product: CASAGLAGSGELFF.

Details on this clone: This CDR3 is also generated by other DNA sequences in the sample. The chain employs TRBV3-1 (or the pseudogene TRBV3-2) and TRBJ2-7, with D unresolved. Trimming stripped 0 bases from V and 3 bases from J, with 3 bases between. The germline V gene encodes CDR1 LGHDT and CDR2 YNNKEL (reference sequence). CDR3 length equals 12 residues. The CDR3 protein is CASSQDLYEQYF. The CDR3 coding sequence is TGTGCCAGCAGCCAAGATCTCTACGAGCAGTACTTC.

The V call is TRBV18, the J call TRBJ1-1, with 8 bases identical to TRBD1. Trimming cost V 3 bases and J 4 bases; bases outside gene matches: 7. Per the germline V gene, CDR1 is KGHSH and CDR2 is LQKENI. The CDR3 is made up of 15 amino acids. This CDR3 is CASSPLDRDPTEAFF. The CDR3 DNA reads TGTGCCAGCTCACCCCTGGACAGGGATCCCACTGAAGCTTTCTTT.

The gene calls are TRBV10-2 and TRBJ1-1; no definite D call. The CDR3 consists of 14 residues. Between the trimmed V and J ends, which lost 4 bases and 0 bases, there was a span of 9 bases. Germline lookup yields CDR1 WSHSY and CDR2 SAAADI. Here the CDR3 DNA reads TGCGCCAGCAGTGGGGCGTCCATGAACACTGAAGCTTTCTTT. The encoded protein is CASSGASMNTEAFF.

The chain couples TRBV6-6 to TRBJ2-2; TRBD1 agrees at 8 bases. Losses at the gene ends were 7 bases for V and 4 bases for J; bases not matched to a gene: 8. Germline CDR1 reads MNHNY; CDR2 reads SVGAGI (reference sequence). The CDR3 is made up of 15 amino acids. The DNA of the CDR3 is TGTGCCAGCATCCGGACAGGGCAATTCACCGGGGAGCTGTTTTTT. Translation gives CASIRTGQFTGELFF.

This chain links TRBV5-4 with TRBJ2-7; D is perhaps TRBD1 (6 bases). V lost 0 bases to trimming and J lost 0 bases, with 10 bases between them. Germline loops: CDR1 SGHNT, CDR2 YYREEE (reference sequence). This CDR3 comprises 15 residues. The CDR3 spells CASSLVPDSSYEQYF. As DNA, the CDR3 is TGTGCCAGCAGCTTGGTACCGGACAGCTCCTACGAGCAGTACTTC. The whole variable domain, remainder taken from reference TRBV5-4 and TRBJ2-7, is ETGVTQSPTHLIKTRGQQVTLRCSSQSGHNTVSWYQQALGQGPQFIFQYYREEENGRGNFPPRFSGLQFPNYSSELNVNALELDDSALYLCASSLVPDSSYEQYFGPGTRLTVT.